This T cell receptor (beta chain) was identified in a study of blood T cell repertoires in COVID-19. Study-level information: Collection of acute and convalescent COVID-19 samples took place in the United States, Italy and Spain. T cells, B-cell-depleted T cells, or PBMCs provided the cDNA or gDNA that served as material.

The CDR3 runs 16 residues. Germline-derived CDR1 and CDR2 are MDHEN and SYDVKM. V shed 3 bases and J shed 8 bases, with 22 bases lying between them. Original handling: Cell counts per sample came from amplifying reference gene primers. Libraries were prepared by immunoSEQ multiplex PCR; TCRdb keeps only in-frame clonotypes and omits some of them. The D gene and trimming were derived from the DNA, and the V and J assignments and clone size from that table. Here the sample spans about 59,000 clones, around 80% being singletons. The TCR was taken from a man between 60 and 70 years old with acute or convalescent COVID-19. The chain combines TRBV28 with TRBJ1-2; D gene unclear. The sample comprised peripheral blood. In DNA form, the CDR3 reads TGTGCCAGCAGTTTGGGGAGTTTTACCGTCCTAATGGGCTACACCTTC. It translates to CASSLGSFTVLMGYTF.